The 29 T cell receptor beta chains presented below share a single source sample, sequenced in a study of OX40 agonist ivuxolimab in advanced cancers. The table came from immunoSEQ multiplex PCR; TCRdb's copy has only in-frame clones and leaves some out. The data contain about 63,000 clones, 80% to 90% of them singletons. The sample in question was CD4+ or CD8+ T cells sorted from blood, obtained in a trial of the OX40 agonist ivuxolimab. The receptors were gathered from an adult with an advanced solid tumor such as melanoma, head and neck, liver or kidney cancer.

The chain recombines TRBV11-2 with TRBJ2-2, with 11 bases identical to TRBD1. V shed 4 bases, J shed 5 bases, and the junction held 9 bases outside the gene matches. Germline loops: CDR1 SGHAT, CDR2 FQNNGV. This CDR3 is 17 amino acids long. For the CDR3, the DNA is TGTGCCAGCAGCTGGAAGTTGGGACAGGGGGTAACCGGGGAGCTGTTTTTT. Encoded protein: CASSWKLGQGVTGELFF.

CDR3 bases: TGTGCCAGCAGTGATACAGGGGCCAATCAGCCCCAGCATTTT. It translates to CASSDTGANQPQHF. J is TRBJ1-5 and V is TRBV28, with 7 bases fitting TRBD1. The CDR3 totals 14 residues. CDR1 is MDHEN and CDR2 is SYDVKM in the germline V gene. The V gene end was trimmed by 5 bases and the J gene end by 3 bases; junction bases not matched to a gene: 4.

The chain uses TRBV6-4 and TRBJ1-6; D unresolved. The CDR3 contains 14 residues. CDR1 and CDR2 (germline): MRHNA, SNTAGT. V lost 6 bases, J lost 9 bases, and 15 bases lay in between. The CDR3 nucleotides are TGTGCCAGCAGCGCAGGAAGATTAGGTTCACCCCTCCACTTT. Translated, it gives CASSAGRLGSPLHF.

The rearrangement joins TRBV21-1 to TRBJ2-1; TRBD1 is taken as the D call from the table, unchecked against the DNA. TRBV21-1 has pseudogene status. This CDR3 has 15 amino acids. CDR3: CASSKGTGPYNEQFF. As DNA, the CDR3 is TGTGCCAGCAGCAAGGGGACAGGGCCCTACAATGAGCAGTTCTTC.

This clone occurred a few times. V gene TRBV14 combines with J gene TRBJ2-3, with a possible D match to TRBD2 (6 bases). The germline V gene encodes CDR1 SGHDN and CDR2 FVKESK. V dropped 4 bases and J dropped 2 bases, with 22 bases sitting between them. This CDR3 comprises 18 residues. CDR3 coding DNA: TGTGCCAGCAGCCCCTCCCGTCTCACCCGGGAGAACACAGATACGCAGTATTTT. This sequence encodes CASSPSRLTRENTDTQYF.

The CDR3 nucleotides read TGTGCCAGCAGCAAAGTTGGAGACATGAACTATGGCTACACCTTC. It specifies CASSKVGDMNYGYTF. The chain has TRBV21-1 and TRBJ1-2. TRBV21-1 is recorded as a pseudogene. This CDR3 is 15 amino acids long.

This clone appeared a few times. CDR3 DNA: TGTGCCAGCAAACGTAGGAACTATGGCTACACCTTC. Translated, it gives CASKRRNYGYTF. This chain uses TRBV6-5 with TRBJ1-2; D call uncertain. This CDR3 contains 12 residues. Germline CDR1 MNHEY, CDR2 SVGAGI. Trimming removed 7 bases from V and 2 bases from J, with 8 bases in between.

This clone was recorded once. This sequence joins TRBV6-6 and TRBJ2-1; perhaps TRBD1 as D (6 bases). Germline V gene data show CDR1 as MNHNY and CDR2 as SVGAGI (reference sequence). CDR3 length: 12 amino acids. V dropped 6 bases and J dropped 9 bases, with 12 bases sitting between them. This chain's CDR3 is CASRQGFAEQFF. CDR3 DNA: TGTGCCAGCAGGCAGGGGTTTGCTGAGCAGTTCTTC.

The chain uses TRBV4-2 and TRBJ2-7, with 8 bases lining up with TRBD1. Germline V gene sequence: CDR1 LGHNA, CDR2 YNFKEQ. This CDR3 contains 14 residues. Losses at the gene ends were 3 bases for V and 3 bases for J; bases not matched to a gene: 4. The CDR3 sequence: CASSQSGQGYEQYF. For the CDR3, the DNA is TGTGCCAGCAGCCAGTCCGGACAGGGCTACGAGCAGTACTTC.

J is TRBJ2-1 and V is TRBV2, with D hard to call. V lost 2 bases, J lost 0 bases, and 8 bases lay in between. Germline V CDR1 and CDR2: SNHLY, FYNNEI. The CDR3 is 15 amino acids. CDR3 nucleotide sequence: TGTGCCAGCAGTGAACAGGCCCACTCCTACAATGAGCAGTTCTTC. Protein sequence: CASSEQAHSYNEQFF.

The chain carries TRBV5-1 and TRBJ1-1; D remains ambiguous. The germline V gene has CDR1 SGHRS and CDR2 YFSETQ. The length of the CDR3 is 13 residues. Trimming stripped 2 bases from V and 0 bases from J, with 5 bases between. The CDR3 bases are TGCGCCAGCAGCTTTTCAGTGAACACTGAAGCTTTCTTT. Residues: CASSFSVNTEAFF. Together with reference TRBV5-1 and TRBJ1-1, the CDR3 gives the full variable domain: KAGVTQTPRYLIKTRGQQVTLSCSPISGHRSVSWYQQTPGQGLQFLFEYFSETQRNKGNFPGRFSGRQFSNSRSEMNVSTLELGDSALYLCASSFSVNTEAFFGQGTRLTVV.

The genes are TRBV5-1 and TRBJ1-4; TRBD1 is a possible D gene (5 bases). Germline CDR1 reads SGHRS; CDR2 reads YFSETQ. V was clipped by 0 bases and J by 0 bases, with 15 bases between them. The CDR3 loop spans 18 amino acids. CDR3 region: CASSLGQTTTATNEKLFF. The CDR3 DNA is TGCGCCAGCAGCTTGGGACAGACAACCACTGCAACTAATGAAAAACTGTTTTTT.

CDR3 nucleotide sequence: TGTGCCAGCAGTTTAGGGGGCTTGGGGACCTTTTACGAGCAGTACTTC. Its protein is CASSLGGLGTFYEQYF. The rearrangement joins TRBV28 to TRBJ2-7, with D possibly being TRBD1 (6 bases). This CDR3 region has 16 residues. Looked up from germline, CDR1 is MDHEN and CDR2 is SYDVKM. Trimming left V 2 bases short and J 4 bases short, with 18 bases between.

The chain combines TRBV4-1 with TRBJ2-5; D ambiguous. With 4 bases removed from V and 5 bases from J, the gap between germline ends came to 17 bases. This CDR3 comprises 15 residues. From germline, CDR1 is MGHRA and CDR2 YSYEKL. CDR3 in DNA: TGCGCCAGCAGCCCACAACGGGTGGGTACCGAGACCCAGTACTTC. Its protein is CASSPQRVGTETQYF.

The chain links TRBV4-2 to TRBJ2-5; D not certain. Germline V gene sequence: CDR1 LGHNA, CDR2 YNFKEQ. The CDR3 sequence is 15 residues long. The V end lost 3 bases, the J end lost 5 bases, and 16 bases lay between the germline ends. The CDR3 spells CASSQETSLEETQYF. In DNA, the CDR3 is TGTGCCAGCAGCCAGGAGACCTCCTTGGAGGAGACCCAGTACTTC.

This rearrangement joins TRBV9 to TRBJ2-7; TRBD2 matches at 7 bases. CDR1 SGDLS and CDR2 YYNGEE come from the germline V gene. CDR3 size: 14 residues. After removal of 4 bases from V and 6 bases from J, the junction contained 10 bases not matched to a gene. The CDR3: CASSSRPGGGEQYF. The CDR3 DNA is TGTGCCAGCAGCTCCCGGCCGGGGGGTGGCGAGCAGTACTTC.

The rearrangement links TRBV5-1 to TRBJ2-3; no clear D. V lost 2 bases and J 3 bases, leaving 1 base between the germline ends. The V gene's germline CDR1 is SGHRS and CDR2 YFSETQ. This CDR3 is 11 amino acids long. CDR3 residues: CASSLTDTQYF. The CDR3 nucleotides are TGCGCCAGCAGCTTAACAGATACGCAGTATTTT.

The chain combines TRBV18 with TRBJ2-7, with 10 positions matching TRBD2. Germline trimming cut 0 bases from V and 3 bases from J; bases unmatched to any gene: 5. CDR3 length equals 16 residues. Germline-derived CDR1 and CDR2 are KGHSH and LQKENI. CDR3 in amino acids: CASSPPSASGSYEQYF. The CDR3 DNA reads as TGTGCCAGCTCACCACCGTCGGCTAGCGGGAGCTACGAGCAGTACTTC.

V gene TRBV10-3 combines with J gene TRBJ2-3; D gene uncertain. The V gene lost 5 bases and the J gene lost 2 bases, with 8 bases spanning the gap. The CDR3 runs to 13 residues. CDR1 ENHRY and CDR2 SYGVKD come from the germline V gene. For the CDR3, the DNA is TGTGCCATCAGTCCAGGATTCACAGATACGCAGTATTTT. This sequence encodes CAISPGFTDTQYF.

The V and J genes are TRBV29-1 and TRBJ2-5; 12 nucleotides align to TRBD2. The CDR3 consists of 16 residues. After removal of 5 bases from V and 5 bases from J, the junction contained 12 bases not matched to a gene. Germline CDR1 and CDR2: SQVTM and ANQGSEA. In DNA form, the CDR3 reads TGCAGCGTTCGCAGTCTAGCGGGAGGGCCGGGGGAGACCCAGTACTTC. Its translation is CSVRSLAGGPGETQYF.

The V call is TRBV7-3, the J call TRBJ1-6; D might be TRBD1 (5 bases). Germline CDR1 SGHTA, CDR2 FQGTGA. The CDR3 is made up of 16 amino acids. V gave up 2 bases and J gave up 9 bases, with 17 bases separating them. The CDR3 here is CASSLLAIGGGSPLHF. CDR3 sequence (DNA): TGTGCCAGCAGCTTATTGGCCATAGGTGGGGGTTCACCCCTCCACTTT.

The chain joins TRBV5-1 to TRBJ1-1; the D is unclear. The germline V gene has CDR1 SGHRS and CDR2 YFSETQ. CDR3 size: 14 residues. Trimming removed 4 bases from V and 0 bases from J, with 10 bases in between. The CDR3 protein is CASSLIEVNTEAFF. The CDR3 region has the DNA TGCGCCAGCAGCCTGATAGAAGTGAACACTGAAGCTTTCTTT.

V and J are TRBV9 and TRBJ1-2; no reliable D call. This CDR3 has 15 residues. From germline, CDR1 is SGDLS and CDR2 YYNGEE. V gave up 0 bases and J gave up 5 bases, with 14 bases separating them. The chain's CDR3 is CASSVATHVYYGYTF. Written as DNA, the CDR3 is TGTGCCAGCAGCGTAGCTACCCATGTGTATTATGGCTACACCTTC.

As for this clone: This same CDR3 is encoded by further DNA sequences in the sample. The rearrangement links TRBV5-1 to TRBJ2-7; D remains ambiguous. V lost 1 base to trimming and J lost 2 bases, with 13 bases between them. This CDR3 comprises 15 residues. Germline V gene lookup returns CDR1 SGHRS and CDR2 YFSETQ. The CDR3 protein is CASSLFSADPYEQYF. The CDR3 DNA sequence: TGCGCCAGCAGCTTGTTCTCTGCGGATCCCTACGAGCAGTACTTC.

The table lists this clone with a count of one. The CDR3 region is CATSRELLNQETQYF. For the CDR3, the DNA is TGTGCCACCAGCAGAGAGCTGCTGAACCAAGAGACCCAGTACTTC. The chain has TRBV15 and TRBJ2-5, with D uncertain. Trimming stripped 0 bases from V and 0 bases from J, with 8 bases between. This CDR3 region has 15 residues. Per the germline V gene, CDR1 is LNHNV and CDR2 is YYDKDF (reference sequence).

The genes are TRBV5-1 and TRBJ2-1; D is perhaps TRBD2 (5 bases). Germline CDR1 SGHRS, CDR2 YFSETQ. This CDR3 region has 11 residues. V lost 5 bases and J 9 bases, leaving 9 bases between the germline ends. The CDR3 here is CASRLVTEQFF. The CDR3 region has the DNA TGCGCCAGCAGACTAGTGACTGAGCAGTTCTTC.

This chain connects TRBV6-1 to TRBJ2-7, with D perhaps TRBD2 (7 bases). Trimming removed 5 bases from V and 5 bases from J, with 16 bases in between. From germline, CDR1 is MNHNS and CDR2 SASEGT. This CDR3 contains 14 residues. The CDR3 sequence: CASSHREGVDEQYF. The CDR3 DNA reads as TGTGCCAGCAGTCACAGGGAGGGGGTCGACGAGCAGTACTTC.

This chain links TRBV18 with TRBJ1-3, with a tentative D call TRBD1 (6 bases). Between the trimmed V and J ends, which lost 2 bases and 2 bases, there was a span of 13 bases. Germline V gene data show CDR1 as KGHSH and CDR2 as LQKENI. The CDR3 is 16 amino acids. The CDR3 protein is CASSPGGRGAGNTIYF. The CDR3 DNA sequence: TGTGCCAGCTCACCAGGAGGCAGGGGAGCTGGAAACACCATATATTTT.

The chain is built from TRBV21-1 and TRBJ1-5; the table calls TRBD1, which could not be checked here. TRBV21-1 is marked as a pseudogene. The CDR3 is 12 residues long. The CDR3 nucleotides read TGTGCCAGTACCGGGACAGCTCAGCCCCAGCATTTT. Its translation is CASTGTAQPQHF.